This section outlines one TCR beta chain sequence together with its context. Profiling relied on immunoSEQ multiplex PCR, and the TCRdb table lists in-frame clones only, not all of them. Among under 300,000 clones listed, about 87% were seen once. The study drew participants aged about 18 to 89 years from under 30 US areas. Participants reported their clinical history, and cohort assignment relied on those reports. The sample comes from a study of blood T cell repertoires in COVID-19. Study-level information: Sites across the United States, Italy and Spain contributed samples from acute and convalescent COVID-19. PBMCs, B-cell-depleted T cells, or T cells were the source of the cDNA or gDNA that made up the material.

The ends lost 4 bases at V and 3 bases at J; junction bases unmatched: 7. The germline V gene has CDR1 KGHDR and CDR2 SFDVKD. The CDR3 is 16 amino acids. The J gene is TRBJ2-1, the V gene TRBV24-1, with 8 bases aligning to TRBD1. The origin of this receptor is a woman aged 40 to 50 with acute COVID-19. Sequenced material: PBMCs or T cells enriched from blood (not recorded which). Written as DNA, the CDR3 is TGTGCCACCAGTGACTCAGACAGGGGCATCTACAATGAGCAGTTCTTC. It codes for CATSDSDRGIYNEQFF.